Each of the 21 T cell receptor beta chains below was sequenced from the same sample in a study of blood T cells in healthy people across ages. Through a sample-barcoded 5' primer and a J-beta primer mix, a second PCR was run for about 6 to 11 cycles. TCRdb called the 5' RACE reads again in MiXCR, with one record for every CDR3 protein. This table has roughly 680,000 distinct CDR3 sequences, 52% appearing once. Material: blood. These receptors were taken from a woman of 80 years or more in good health.

As for this clonotype: Its ends do not fully match the called genes, so a read error is possible. V is TRBV7-8 and J is TRBJ2-3, with unresolved D. This CDR3 has 16 amino acids. Per germline, CDR1 SGHVS and CDR2 FQNEAQ. The CDR3 DNA follows: TGTGCCAGTAGCTTAGTTCTCAGAAAGGGATCGGATACGCAGTATTTT. The encoded protein is CASSLVLRKGSDTQYF.

CDR3 in DNA: TGTGCCAGCAGTGAAGGACAGAGATCGGACACCATATATTTT. Translated, it gives CASSEGQRSDTIYF. The rearrangement links TRBV6-1 to TRBJ1-3, with D perhaps TRBD1 (5 bases). V lost 1 base and J lost 8, with 12 bases in between. Germline values: CDR1 MNHNS, CDR2 SASEGT. There are 14 residues in the CDR3.

This clonotype was recorded a few times. The chain is built from TRBV5-1 and TRBJ2-3; the D gene is possibly TRBD2 (5 bases). The CDR3 spans 16 residues. Deletions cut 4 bases from V and 3 bases from J, with 18 bases between. Germline loops: CDR1 SGHRS, CDR2 YFSETQ. The CDR3 region has the DNA TGCGCCAGCAGCCCCGCCCGGGGTATAGTGACAGATACGCAGTATTTT. It translates to CASSPARGIVTDTQYF.

CDR3 DNA: TGTGCCAGCAGCTTCATGGCGGACACTGAAGCTTTCTTT. Protein: CASSFMADTEAFF. The V call is TRBV5-5, the J call TRBJ1-1, with D hard to call. Germline V gene lookup returns CDR1 SGHKS and CDR2 YYEKEE (reference sequence). Trimming stripped 2 bases from V and 3 bases from J, with 8 bases between. CDR3 length: 13 amino acids.

The V and J genes are TRBV7-4 and TRBJ1-5, with D perhaps TRBD1 (6 bases). CDR1 SGHVT and CDR2 SQSDAQ come from the germline V gene. V was pared by 3 bases and J by 6 bases, with 15 bases between. CDR3 length equals 15 residues. Here the CDR3 reads CASSLGRGGVQPQHF. The CDR3 DNA reads as TGTGCCAGCAGCTTGGGCAGAGGGGGAGTTCAGCCCCAGCATTTT.

This clonotype appeared once. This may be a read error, as it is one base from a much larger clone. The chain employs TRBV4-1 and TRBJ2-1; D remains ambiguous. V lost 4 bases and J lost 6, with 13 bases in between. Germline-derived CDR1 and CDR2 are MGHRA and YSYEKL. The CDR3 loop spans 14 amino acids. CDR3 protein: CASSPQERINEQFF. As DNA, the CDR3 is TGCGCCAGCAGCCCGCAGGAGAGGATCAATGAGCAGTTCTTC.

The genes are TRBV6-2 or TRBV6-3 and TRBJ1-1; D is unclear. The CDR3 has 12 amino acids. Germline V gives CDR1 MNHEY, CDR2 SVGEGT. V was trimmed by 6 bases and J by 3 bases, leaving 8 bases between them. The CDR3 spells CASRAPDTEAFF. CDR3 DNA: TGTGCCAGCAGAGCCCCGGACACTGAAGCTTTCTTT.

The V and J genes are TRBV10-1 and TRBJ2-3; 9 bases line up with TRBD1. The CDR3 consists of 14 residues. Germline lookup yields CDR1 WNHNN and CDR2 SYGVQD (reference sequence). Losses at the gene ends were 6 bases for V and 5 bases for J; bases not matched to a gene: 6. The CDR3 protein is CASSRDRDLDTQYF. CDR3 nucleotides: TGCGCCAGCAGCCGGGACAGGGATTTAGATACGCAGTATTTT.

The chain recombines TRBV28 with TRBJ1-3; possible D gene TRBD1, 5 bases. The CDR3 has 18 residues. The V and J ends lost 3 bases and 5 bases respectively, with 23 bases between them. CDR1 is MDHEN and CDR2 is SYDVKM in the germline V gene. CDR3 DNA: TGTGCCAGCAGTTTGTTCAGTATTAATCCGGGACCACGAAACACCATATATTTT. This codes for CASSLFSINPGPRNTIYF. Full variable domain (remainder filled in from reference TRBV28 and TRBJ1-3): DVKVTQSSRYLVKRTGEKVFLECVQDMDHENMFWYRQDPGLGLRLIYFSYDVKMKEKGDIPEGYSVSREKKERFSLILESASTNQTSMYLCASSLFSINPGPRNTIYFGEGSWLTVV.

The rearrangement uses TRBV7-2 and TRBJ2-3, with TRBD2 matching 9 bases. After removal of 7 bases from V and 6 bases from J, the junction contained 17 bases not matched to a gene. This CDR3 has 17 amino acids. CDR1 is SGHTA and CDR2 is FQGNSA in the germline V gene. The CDR3 is CASTNRVASGVHDTQYF. CDR3 DNA: TGTGCCAGCACTAACCGGGTGGCTAGCGGGGTACACGATACGCAGTATTTT.

This clonotype was recorded a few times. J is TRBJ1-1 and V is TRBV7-3, with D perhaps TRBD1 (5 bases). Trimming cost V 5 bases and J 1 base, with 11 bases left between them. This CDR3 contains 14 residues. Germline-derived CDR1 and CDR2 are SGHTA and FQGTGA. CDR3 sequence (DNA): TGTGCCAGCAGCACGGGACCGGCGAACACTGAAGCTTTCTTT. It encodes CASSTGPANTEAFF.

CDR3 protein: CASSFRGRPQETQYF. The CDR3 DNA reads as TGCGCCAGCAGCTTCCGGGGGCGGCCCCAAGAGACCCAGTACTTC. V usage is TRBV5-1 and J usage is TRBJ2-5; D could derive from TRBD1 or TRBD2 (6 bases each). V lost 2 bases to trimming and J lost 1 base, with 12 bases between them. CDR3 length: 15 residues. Germline assignment: CDR1 SGHRS and CDR2 YFSETQ. Together with reference TRBV5-1 and TRBJ2-5, the CDR3 gives the full variable domain: KAGVTQTPRYLIKTRGQQVTLSCSPISGHRSVSWYQQTPGQGLQFLFEYFSETQRNKGNFPGRFSGRQFSNSRSEMNVSTLELGDSALYLCASSFRGRPQETQYFGPGTRLLVL.

This clonotype was detected once. The chain employs TRBV25-1 and TRBJ2-3; the D is unclear. Trimming shortened V by 0 bases and J by 2 bases, and 6 bases separated the two germline ends. The CDR3 sequence is 14 residues long. Germline values: CDR1 MGHDK, CDR2 SYGVNS. The CDR3: CASSEYGDTDTQYF. Here the CDR3 DNA reads TGTGCCAGCAGTGAATACGGCGACACAGATACGCAGTATTTT.

The chain couples TRBV2 to TRBJ1-2, with 10 bases identical to TRBD1. The germline gives CDR1 SNHLY, CDR2 FYNNEI. V was pared by 5 bases and J by 8 bases, with 14 bases of the junction left unmatched. This CDR3 has 16 residues. CDR3 nucleotide sequence: TGTGCCAGCAGTCCTATACGAACGACAGGGGGCCTAGGCTACACCTTC. Translation gives CASSPIRTTGGLGYTF.

In its sample, this clonotype was seen many times. The chain carries TRBV29-1 and TRBJ2-3; the D is unclear. Germline loops: CDR1 SQVTM, CDR2 ANQGSEA. V was trimmed by 3 bases and J by 2 bases, leaving 9 bases between them. This CDR3 has 13 residues. In nucleotides, the CDR3 is TGCAGCGTTGATCGTCCGCCCACAGATACGCAGTATTTT. It translates to CSVDRPPTDTQYF.

As regards this clonotype: This may stem from a read error, because a much larger clone lies one nucleotide away. J is TRBJ2-1 and V is TRBV7-3; 10 nucleotides line up with TRBD2. This CDR3 has 15 residues. Looked up from germline, CDR1 is SGHTA and CDR2 is FQGTGA. The CDR3 sequence is CAGSGSGGVYNEQFF. CDR3 bases: TGTGCCGGCAGCGGGAGCGGGGGGGTTTACAATGAGCAGTTCTTC.

The sample holds many counts of this clonotype. The J gene is TRBJ2-3, the V gene TRBV3-1; 10 bases fit TRBD2. V lost 4 bases, J lost 0 bases, and 7 bases stayed unmatched. Germline CDR1 reads LGHDT; CDR2 reads YNNKEL (reference sequence). The CDR3 covers 17 residues. Here the CDR3 reads CASSPQTSGHSTDTQYF. The CDR3 coding sequence is TGTGCCAGCAGCCCCCAGACTAGCGGGCATAGCACAGATACGCAGTATTTT.

Note on this clonotype: A single base separates this from a much larger clone, so it may be a read error. The rearrangement joins TRBV20-1 to TRBJ2-7, with 7 bases fitting TRBD1. In germline, CDR1 is DFQATT, CDR2 SNEGSKA (reference sequence). This CDR3 is built from 15 residues. V shed 0 bases, J shed 10 bases, and the junction held 15 bases outside the gene matches. The CDR3 nucleotides read TGCAGTGCTAGAGATCCTAACAGGGGCCGACGTCCCCAGTACTTC. Translating gives CSARDPNRGRRPQYF.

J is TRBJ2-1 and V is TRBV7-9; 12 nucleotides line up with TRBD2. The CDR3 contains 15 residues. V lost 5 bases, J lost 6 bases, and 5 bases stayed unmatched. Germline-derived CDR1 and CDR2 are SEHNR and FQNEAQ (reference sequence). The CDR3 region is CASSVGTSGLNEQFF. For the CDR3, the DNA is TGTGCCAGCAGCGTCGGGACTAGCGGGCTCAATGAGCAGTTCTTC. The whole variable domain, filled in from reference TRBV7-9 and TRBJ2-1, reads DTGVSQNPRHKITKRGQNVTFRCDPISEHNRLYWYRQTLGQGPEFLTYFQNEAQLEKSRLLSDRFSAERPKGSFSTLEIQRTEQGDSAMYLCASSVGTSGLNEQFFGPGTRLTVL.

This clonotype showed up just a few times. The chain recombines TRBV12-3 or TRBV12-4 with TRBJ2-2; 8 bases are a match to TRBD2. This CDR3 is 16 amino acids long. Unmatched junction bases numbered 8, after V lost 5 bases and J lost 3 bases. The CDR3 spells CASSTPWRGDTGELFF. The CDR3 coding sequence is TGTGCCAGCAGTACCCCGTGGCGGGGGGACACCGGGGAGCTGTTTTTT.

A note on this clonotype: This may be a read error: a much more frequent sequence differs by one nucleotide. This rearrangement joins TRBV30 to TRBJ2-4; a weak D match, TRBD2 (5 bases). Germline assignment: CDR1 GTSNPN and CDR2 SVGIG (reference sequence). This CDR3 has 12 amino acids. V shed 0 bases and J shed 13 bases, with 13 bases lying between them. The CDR3 reads CAWSVGKVGQYF. The DNA for the CDR3 is TGTGCCTGGAGTGTCGGGAAGGTGGGGCAGTACTTC. Together with reference TRBV30 and TRBJ2-4, the CDR3 gives the full variable domain: SQTIHQWPATLVQPVGSPLSLECTVEGTSNPNLYWYRQAAGRGLQLLFYSVGIGQISSEVPQNLSASRPQDRQFILSSKKLLLSDSGFYLCAWSVGKVGQYFGAGTRLSVL.